Presented here are 32 T cell receptor beta chains from one specimen sequenced in a study of blood T cell repertoires in COVID-19. Some clones are missing from TCRdb's copy, which holds only in-frame ones; the method was immunoSEQ multiplex PCR. There are approximately 40,000 clones in the sample; roughly nine tenths occur only once, and approximately 4.5% lies in the top ten. The sequencing input was peripheral blood. The receptors were sampled from a man in his sixties with COVID-19, enrolled during active disease.

The genes are TRBV18 and TRBJ2-5, with 10 bases aligning to TRBD2. Germline values: CDR1 KGHSH, CDR2 LQKENI. The CDR3 spans 15 residues. With V trimmed by 3 bases and J by 5 bases, 6 bases remained unmatched. CDR3: CASSPNQREGETQYF. CDR3 nucleotides: TGTGCCAGCTCACCGAATCAGCGGGAGGGGGAGACCCAGTACTTC. The entire variable domain, with the rest obtained from reference TRBV18 and TRBJ2-5, is as follows: NAGVMQNPRHLVRRRGQEARLRCSPMKGHSHVYWYRQLPEEGLKFMVYLQKENIIDESGMPKERFSAEFPKEGPSILRIQQVVRGDSAAYFCASSPNQREGETQYFGPGTRLLVL.

The rearrangement joins TRBV28 to TRBJ1-3; D call uncertain. The CDR3 contains 15 residues. V lost 5 bases, J lost 2 bases, and 13 bases lay in between. CDR1 is MDHEN and CDR2 is SYDVKM in the germline V gene. As DNA, the CDR3 is TGTGCCAGCAGTACCGAGAAAATCACTGGAAACACCATATATTTT. Translating it yields CASSTEKITGNTIYF.

V gene TRBV14 combines with J gene TRBJ2-3; 10 positions agree with TRBD1. CDR3 length equals 17 residues. Trimming removed 0 bases from V and 6 bases from J; junction bases left unmatched: 9. Germline V lookup: CDR1 SGHDN, CDR2 FVKESK. CDR3 sequence (DNA): TGTGCCAGCAGCCAAGATGCACTGGGACAGGGGTCGGATACGCAGTATTTT. Translating gives CASSQDALGQGSDTQYF. Together with reference TRBV14 and TRBJ2-3, the CDR3 gives the full variable domain: EAGVTQFPSHSVIEKGQTVTLRCDPISGHDNLYWYRRVMGKEIKFLLHFVKESKQDESGMPNNRFLAERTGGTYSTLKVQPAELEDSGVYFCASSQDALGQGSDTQYFGPGTRLTVL.

In its sample, this clone was seen once. The rearrangement uses TRBV28 and TRBJ1-5; 12 bases line up with TRBD1. The CDR3 is 15 amino acids. Losses at the gene ends were 3 bases for V and 5 bases for J; bases not matched to a gene: 2. Germline values: CDR1 MDHEN, CDR2 SYDVKM. CDR3 region: CASSLGQGADQPQHF. The CDR3 nucleotides read TGTGCCAGCAGTTTGGGACAGGGGGCAGATCAGCCCCAGCATTTT.

This chain uses TRBV5-1 with TRBJ1-4; D not resolved. The V end lost 2 bases, the J end lost 5 bases, and 13 bases lay between the germline ends. CDR1 SGHRS and CDR2 YFSETQ come from the germline V gene. The CDR3 is made up of 15 amino acids. CDR3 DNA sequence: TGCGCCAGCAGCTTAACGCCCGGAGGAAATGAAAAACTGTTTTTT. This encodes CASSLTPGGNEKLFF.

This chain connects TRBV5-5 to TRBJ1-6, with D perhaps matching TRBD1 (6 bases). The CDR3 runs 14 residues. V dropped 0 bases and J dropped 7 bases, with 8 bases sitting between them. Germline lookup yields CDR1 SGHKS and CDR2 YYEKEE (reference sequence). CDR3: CASSLETGNSPLHF. DNA of the CDR3: TGTGCCAGCAGCTTGGAGACAGGCAATTCACCCCTCCACTTT.

This clone has a single count. The V gene is TRBV29-1, the J gene TRBJ2-5, with TRBD1 matching over 7 bases. CDR1 is SQVTM, CDR2 ANQGSEA, per germline. The trim removed 6 bases at V and 1 base at J, leaving 5 bases unmatched. CDR3 length: 13 amino acids. The chain's CDR3 is CSVRQGVQETQYF. CDR3 DNA: TGCAGCGTGCGACAGGGTGTCCAAGAGACCCAGTACTTC. The entire variable domain, with the rest obtained from reference TRBV29-1 and TRBJ2-5, is as follows: SAVISQKPSRDICQRGTSLTIQCQVDSQVTMMFWYRQQPGQSLTLIATANQGSEATYESGFVIDKFPISRPNLTFSTLTVSNMSPEDSSIYLCSVRQGVQETQYFGPGTRLLVL.

V gene TRBV13 combines with J gene TRBJ2-5; D uncertain. Germline CDR1 is PRHDT and CDR2 is FYEKMQ (reference sequence). The V gene lost 3 bases and the J gene lost 2 bases, with 4 bases spanning the gap. This CDR3 spans 12 amino acids. CDR3 residues: CASSFTQETQYF. CDR3 DNA: TGTGCCAGCAGCTTTACTCAAGAGACCCAGTACTTC.

The table lists this clone with a count of one. V and J are TRBV5-1 and TRBJ1-6; D call uncertain. Germline-derived CDR1 and CDR2 are SGHRS and YFSETQ. V lost 4 bases, J lost 8 bases, and 10 bases lay in between. This CDR3 is 13 amino acids long. CDR3 region: CASSTSQDSPLHF. CDR3 in DNA: TGCGCCAGCAGCACATCCCAGGATTCACCCCTCCACTTT.

The chain is built from TRBV28 and TRBJ1-2, with 10 nucleotides matching TRBD1. The CDR3 length is 16 residues. Germline CDR1 and CDR2: MDHEN and SYDVKM. J lost 0 bases, V lost 5 bases, and 6 bases had no gene match. DNA of the CDR3: TGTGCCAGCAGTCGGGGACAGGGGCAAACTAACTATGGCTACACCTTC. Residues: CASSRGQGQTNYGYTF.

The V and J genes are TRBV28 and TRBJ1-1, with D unclear. This CDR3 comprises 13 residues. Germline V gene lookup returns CDR1 MDHEN and CDR2 SYDVKM. The V end was cut by 3 bases, the J end by 1 base, with 6 bases between. The CDR3 nucleotides read TGTGCCAGCAGTTTTAGAAGGAACACTGAAGCTTTCTTT. This encodes CASSFRRNTEAFF.

This clone was counted once. The chain carries TRBV3-1 (or the pseudogene TRBV3-2) and TRBJ1-5; the D gene is possibly TRBD1 (5 bases). This CDR3 is built from 14 residues. Trimming took 2 bases from V and 3 from J, leaving 8 bases between them. Germline V gives CDR1 LGHDT, CDR2 YNNKEL (reference sequence). DNA of the CDR3: TGTGCCAGCAGCCAATCGACAGACAATCAGCCCCAGCATTTT. It specifies CASSQSTDNQPQHF.

The CDR3 spells CASSLGLEGNNYGYTF. For the CDR3, the DNA is TGTGCCAGCAGCTTAGGCCTCGAGGGCAATAACTATGGCTACACCTTC. The chain carries TRBV13 and TRBJ1-2; D gene unclear. Germline V gene sequence: CDR1 PRHDT, CDR2 FYEKMQ (reference sequence). The CDR3 runs to 16 residues. The ends were cut back, 0 bases at V and 1 base at J, with 12 bases in the middle.

This clone appeared once. The V call is TRBV27, the J call TRBJ2-2; D gene unclear. Germline V gene sequence: CDR1 MNHEY, CDR2 SMNVEV (reference sequence). The CDR3 is made up of 15 amino acids. With 2 bases removed from V and 6 bases from J, the gap between germline ends came to 13 bases. CDR3 sequence (DNA): TGTGCCAGCAGTTTAGTTTCGGGTACGCCCGGGGAGCTGTTTTTT. It is translated as CASSLVSGTPGELFF.

V gene TRBV12-5 combines with J gene TRBJ2-1, with 8 bases matching TRBD2. The CDR3 sequence is 16 residues long. V trimming: 6 bases; J trimming: 3 bases; junction bases outside the gene matches: 10. CDR1 is LGHNT, CDR2 FRNRAP, per germline. For the CDR3, the DNA is TGTGCTAGTGGCCGAACTAGCGGATCCTTCTACAATGAGCAGTTCTTC. Translating gives CASGRTSGSFYNEQFF.

This clone was observed a handful of times. The V and J genes are TRBV5-4 and TRBJ2-7; 7 nucleotides line up with TRBD2. The CDR3 has 15 residues. Unmatched junction bases numbered 8, after V lost 1 base and J lost 4 bases. Germline V gene data show CDR1 as SGHNT and CDR2 as YYREEE (reference sequence). The DNA for the CDR3 is TGTGCCAGCAGCTTGTGGGGGGGTGGCTCATACGAGCAGTACTTC. It specifies CASSLWGGGSYEQYF.

V is TRBV4-3 and J is TRBJ1-5; the D is unclear. Trimming cost V 0 bases and J 1 base, with 10 bases left between them. The germline V gene has CDR1 LGHNA and CDR2 YSLEER. The CDR3 runs 16 residues. The CDR3 DNA reads as TGCGCCAGCAGCCAAGAATCGGGAGGCAGCAATCAGCCCCAGCATTTT. This sequence encodes CASSQESGGSNQPQHF.

The chain employs TRBV14 and TRBJ2-1, with TRBD2 matching 8 bases. The trim removed 4 bases at V and 5 bases at J, leaving 10 bases unmatched. Germline V CDR1 and CDR2: SGHDN, FVKESK. The CDR3 contains 16 residues. CDR3 loop: CASSPYSGKGDNEQFF. CDR3 coding DNA: TGTGCCAGCAGCCCTTATAGCGGGAAGGGGGACAATGAGCAGTTCTTC.

The V gene is TRBV5-1, the J gene TRBJ1-2; D call uncertain. The CDR3 covers 14 residues. Trimming removed 4 bases at V and 8 bases at J, with 18 bases between. Per germline, CDR1 SGHRS and CDR2 YFSETQ. CDR3 protein: CASSPRTDEGGYTF. The DNA of the CDR3 is TGCGCCAGCAGCCCCCGGACCGACGAGGGAGGCTACACCTTC.

The rearrangement uses TRBV5-1 and TRBJ2-1, with 10 bases lining up with TRBD2. The ends lost 1 base at V and 6 bases at J; junction bases unmatched: 7. Germline V gene lookup returns CDR1 SGHRS and CDR2 YFSETQ. CDR3 length: 16 residues. The CDR3 bases are TGCGCCAGCAGCTTGCGCCTAGCGGGAGTGGGCAATGAGCAGTTCTTC. It is translated as CASSLRLAGVGNEQFF.

This chain uses TRBV28 with TRBJ2-1; 7 bases map to TRBD2. Trimming at V came to 8 bases and at J to 0 bases, leaving 16 bases not matched to a gene. CDR1 is MDHEN and CDR2 is SYDVKM in the germline V gene. The CDR3 spans 18 residues. CDR3 protein: CASRPPGRGRGSYNEQFF. Here the CDR3 DNA reads TGTGCCAGCCGACCCCCGGGGCGGGGGAGGGGCTCCTACAATGAGCAGTTCTTC. The whole variable domain, filled in from reference TRBV28 and TRBJ2-1, reads DVKVTQSSRYLVKRTGEKVFLECVQDMDHENMFWYRQDPGLGLRLIYFSYDVKMKEKGDIPEGYSVSREKKERFSLILESASTNQTSMYLCASRPPGRGRGSYNEQFFGPGTRLTVL.

The chain combines TRBV28 with TRBJ1-2; D might be TRBD1 (5 bases). V lost 6 bases and J 0 bases, leaving 8 bases between the germline ends. Germline V gene data show CDR1 as MDHEN and CDR2 as SYDVKM. This CDR3 comprises 13 residues. The CDR3 reads CASRDSTNYGYTF. The CDR3 nucleotides are TGTGCCAGCAGAGACAGCACTAACTATGGCTACACCTTC.

The rearrangement uses TRBV9 and TRBJ2-7, with 8 positions matching TRBD1. Per germline, CDR1 SGDLS and CDR2 YYNGEE. The CDR3 consists of 15 residues. V trimming: 0 bases; J trimming: 5 bases; junction bases outside the gene matches: 7. As DNA, the CDR3 is TGTGCCAGCAGCGTAGGAGGTCAGGGGGCTAACGAGCAGTACTTC. Its protein is CASSVGGQGANEQYF.

The V gene is TRBV10-3, the J gene TRBJ2-7; possibly TRBD2 for D (6 bases). V lost 4 bases and J 5 bases, leaving 18 bases between the germline ends. Germline CDR1 ENHRY, CDR2 SYGVKD. The CDR3 length is 15 residues. The CDR3, as DNA: TGTGCCATCAGTGCCAGCCGGGGGATGAGTAACGAGCAGTACTTC. Translated, it gives CAISASRGMSNEQYF.

CDR3 bases: TGTGCCAGCAGCGTGAGTGGGAGACTGAGAGCCACTGAGCAGTTCTTC. As protein: CASSVSGRLRATEQFF. The J gene is TRBJ2-1, the V gene TRBV9, with D maybe TRBD2 (5 bases). The V end lost 2 bases, the J end lost 9 bases, and 21 bases lay between the germline ends. CDR1 is SGDLS and CDR2 is YYNGEE in the germline V gene. This CDR3 region has 16 residues.

The V and J genes are TRBV11-3 and TRBJ1-3; D is unresolved. V was pared by 7 bases and J by 1 base, with 14 bases between. Germline assignment: CDR1 SGHNT and CDR2 YENEEA. The length of the CDR3 is 15 residues. DNA for the CDR3: TGTGCCAGCACCCCTTCACGGTTTTCTGGAAACACCATATATTTT. It translates to CASTPSRFSGNTIYF.

V is TRBV21-1 and J is TRBJ2-7; the DNA was not compared with TRBD2, the D call given in the table. TRBV21-1 is a known pseudogene. The length of the CDR3 is 12 residues. In DNA form, the CDR3 reads TGTGCCAGCAGCATGTCGAGGGACGAGCAGTACTTC. Translating it yields CASSMSRDEQYF.

The chain joins TRBV3-1 (or the pseudogene TRBV3-2) to TRBJ1-6; a weak D match, TRBD1 (6 bases). Germline-derived CDR1 and CDR2 are LGHDT and YNNKEL (reference sequence). V was pared by 0 bases and J by 6 bases, with 12 bases between. The CDR3 contains 16 residues. CDR3 sequence: CASSQEVGAGNSPLHF. CDR3 coding DNA: TGTGCCAGCAGCCAAGAAGTGGGGGCAGGTAATTCACCCCTCCACTTT.

This clone occurred once. The rearrangement uses TRBV15 and TRBJ1-1; D remains ambiguous. V was pared by 0 bases and J by 2 bases, with 10 bases between. Germline CDR1 is LNHNV and CDR2 is YYDKDF (reference sequence). The CDR3 is 15 residues long. The CDR3 here is CATSRDLGGNTEAFF. Written as DNA, the CDR3 is TGTGCCACCAGCAGAGATCTTGGAGGAAACACTGAAGCTTTCTTT.

This clone was recorded only once. The chain uses TRBV5-1 and TRBJ2-3; 9 nucleotides agree with TRBD2. The CDR3 extends over 17 amino acids. The V and J ends lost 5 bases and 0 bases, in that order; junction bases with no gene match: 10. The germline V gene has CDR1 SGHRS and CDR2 YFSETQ. The CDR3 region is CASSRSGRPTSTDTQYF. DNA for the CDR3: TGCGCCAGCAGTAGGAGCGGGAGGCCTACTAGCACAGATACGCAGTATTTT.

The chain has TRBV7-9 and TRBJ1-1, with TRBD1 identical over 8 bases. After removal of 4 bases from V and 2 bases from J, the junction contained 6 bases not matched to a gene. In germline, CDR1 is SEHNR, CDR2 FQNEAQ (reference sequence). CDR3 length equals 15 residues. CDR3 nucleotides: TGTGCCAGCAGCTGGTGGACAGGGAGAAACACTGAAGCTTTCTTT. Translation: CASSWWTGRNTEAFF. The full variable domain, in which reference TRBV7-9 and TRBJ1-1 provide the parts outside the CDR3, is DTGVSQNPRHKITKRGQNVTFRCDPISEHNRLYWYRQTLGQGPEFLTYFQNEAQLEKSRLLSDRFSAERPKGSFSTLEIQRTEQGDSAMYLCASSWWTGRNTEAFFGQGTRLTVV.

The chain employs TRBV19 and TRBJ1-5; TRBD1 aligns across 9 bases. J gave up 4 bases and V 6 bases, and 4 bases lay outside the gene matches. The CDR3 is made up of 14 amino acids. The germline V gene has CDR1 LNHDA and CDR2 SQIVND (reference sequence). The CDR3 DNA reads as TGTGCCAGTAGACAGGGGGCTCGGAATCAGCCCCAGCATTTT. It specifies CASRQGARNQPQHF.